The 17 T cell receptor beta chains below all came from one sample that was sequenced in a study of shared clonotypes between healthy human individuals. Some clones are missing from TCRdb's copy, which holds only in-frame ones; the method was immunoSEQ multiplex PCR. The table has 2 million to 2.5 million clones, 85% to 95% seen once. The sequenced sample was naive CD4+ T cells from PBMCs. The subset was: CD45RA+ positively selected. The receptors were gathered from a man aged 18-30 years in good health. Some clones in this sample may be carry-over from other donors' samples.

This chain connects TRBV27 to TRBJ1-1; 7 bases fit TRBD1. J gave up 3 bases and V 5 bases, and 18 bases lay outside the gene matches. CDR3 size: 18 residues. Germline CDR1 is MNHEY and CDR2 is SMNVEV (reference sequence). Here the CDR3 DNA reads TGTGCCAGCAGTAACAACAGGGGTGAAGGGTGGACGCACACTGAAGCTTTCTTT. Protein: CASSNNRGEGWTHTEAFF.

The V and J genes are TRBV18 and TRBJ2-7; D ambiguous. This CDR3 is built from 15 residues. V was pared by 3 bases and J by 0 bases, with 12 bases between. Germline V lookup: CDR1 KGHSH, CDR2 LQKENI. Written as DNA, the CDR3 is TGTGCCAGCTCACCTCTGAACCCCCGCTCCTACGAGCAGTACTTC. Translating gives CASSPLNPRSYEQYF.

Comment on this clone: The same CDR3 arises from other DNA sequences in this sample as well. The chain employs TRBV5-1 and TRBJ2-5; TRBD1 is a possible D gene (6 bases). The CDR3 sequence is 13 residues long. Per germline, CDR1 SGHRS and CDR2 YFSETQ. V lost 1 base and J lost 3, with 7 bases in between. CDR3 in DNA: TGCGCCAGCAGCTTGTCAGGGGAAGAGACCCAGTACTTC. Amino acid sequence: CASSLSGEETQYF. The variable domain in full, with the rest retrieved from reference TRBV5-1 and TRBJ2-5, is KAGVTQTPRYLIKTRGQQVTLSCSPISGHRSVSWYQQTPGQGLQFLFEYFSETQRNKGNFPGRFSGRQFSNSRSEMNVSTLELGDSALYLCASSLSGEETQYFGPGTRLLVL.

This chain uses TRBV7-9 with TRBJ1-1; D is unresolved. V lost 1 base to trimming and J lost 4 bases, with 10 bases between them. The CDR3 runs to 14 residues. Germline V CDR1 and CDR2: SEHNR, FQNEAQ (reference sequence). This CDR3 reads CASSLGVIATEAFF. The CDR3 DNA sequence: TGTGCCAGCAGCTTAGGTGTGATCGCCACTGAAGCTTTCTTT. Drawing the rest from reference TRBV7-9 and TRBJ1-1, the complete variable domain is DTGVSQNPRHKITKRGQNVTFRCDPISEHNRLYWYRQTLGQGPEFLTYFQNEAQLEKSRLLSDRFSAERPKGSFSTLEIQRTEQGDSAMYLCASSLGVIATEAFFGQGTRLTVV.

The DNA of the CDR3 is TGTGCCAGCAACGAGGGGGCCCGGGGGGATCAGCCCCAGCATTTT. Its protein product is CASNEGARGDQPQHF. V gene TRBV7-8 combines with J gene TRBJ1-5; 7 bases align to TRBD1. The CDR3 has 15 residues. The germline V gene encodes CDR1 SGHVS and CDR2 FQNEAQ. The ends lost 7 bases at V and 5 bases at J; junction bases unmatched: 11. Using reference TRBV7-8 and TRBJ1-5 for the parts outside the CDR3, the full variable domain is GAGVSQSPRYKVAKRGQDVALRCDPISGHVSLFWYQQALGQGPEFLTYFQNEAQLDKSGLPSDRFFAERPEGSVSTLKIQRTQQEDSAVYLCASNEGARGDQPQHFGDGTRLSIL.

The rearrangement links TRBV28 to TRBJ2-7; TRBD2 matches at 7 bases. The CDR3 runs to 14 residues. Trimming at V came to 6 bases and at J to 3 bases, leaving 8 bases not matched to a gene. Germline values: CDR1 MDHEN, CDR2 SYDVKM. The CDR3 sequence: CASSSPAGVYEQYF. The CDR3 nucleotides read TGTGCCAGCAGCTCACCGGCGGGGGTCTACGAGCAGTACTTC.

This chain joins TRBV4-3 and TRBJ2-7; 10 bases agree with TRBD2. Germline V CDR1 and CDR2: LGHNA, YSLEER. The CDR3 is made up of 17 amino acids. V shed 1 base, J shed 5 bases, and the junction held 11 bases outside the gene matches. The CDR3 coding sequence is TGCGCCAGCAGCCAAGGCCCTAGCGGGAGATATGGCCACGAGCAGTACTTC. It specifies CASSQGPSGRYGHEQYF.

In this sample, this clone turned up once. The chain employs TRBV7-9 and TRBJ1-1; maybe TRBD1 (5 bases). The germline gives CDR1 SEHNR, CDR2 FQNEAQ (reference sequence). The V end was cut by 0 bases, the J end by 7 bases, with 15 bases between. The CDR3 extends over 15 amino acids. In nucleotides, the CDR3 is TGTGCCAGCAGCTTAGCGGGGTCGTGGGGCGGTGAAGCTTTCTTT. Encoded protein: CASSLAGSWGGEAFF. Full variable domain (remainder filled in from reference TRBV7-9 and TRBJ1-1): DTGVSQNPRHKITKRGQNVTFRCDPISEHNRLYWYRQTLGQGPEFLTYFQNEAQLEKSRLLSDRFSAERPKGSFSTLEIQRTEQGDSAMYLCASSLAGSWGGEAFFGQGTRLTVV.

The chain links TRBV11-3 to TRBJ2-2; 9 positions agree with TRBD2. This CDR3 comprises 16 residues. Germline CDR1 is SGHNT and CDR2 is YENEEA. J was trimmed by 5 bases and V by 1 base; bases with no gene match: 5. The chain's CDR3 is CASSLGRTSDTGELFF. CDR3 coding DNA: TGTGCCAGCAGCTTAGGTCGGACTAGCGATACCGGGGAGCTGTTTTTT.

The V call is TRBV6-1, the J call TRBJ1-2; 9 nucleotides agree with TRBD1. V lost 0 bases to trimming and J lost 2 bases; unmatched junction nucleotides: 1. Germline-derived CDR1 and CDR2 are MNHNS and SASEGT. The CDR3 has 15 amino acids. The CDR3 loop is CASSEAGTGNYGYTF. The DNA of the CDR3 is TGTGCCAGCAGTGAAGCAGGGACAGGGAACTATGGCTACACCTTC.

The rearrangement links TRBV28 to TRBJ2-2; 11 nucleotides align to TRBD2. Per the germline V gene, CDR1 is MDHEN and CDR2 is SYDVKM. The CDR3 runs 15 residues. The J segment lost 4 bases and the V segment lost 6 bases, leaving 4 bases of the junction unmatched. The CDR3 coding sequence is TGTGCCAGCAGGATTACTAGCGGGGGCACCGGGGAGCTGTTTTTT. This sequence encodes CASRITSGGTGELFF.

J is TRBJ2-1 and V is TRBV5-1; 8 bases fit TRBD2. CDR1 and CDR2 from the germline V gene are SGHRS and YFSETQ. This CDR3 comprises 16 residues. The junction had 12 bases not matched to a gene; V was cut back by 3 bases and J by 7 bases. The CDR3 DNA is TGCGCCAGCAGCTGGCAGGGTAGCGGGATAGTGAATGAGCAGTTCTTC. Translation: CASSWQGSGIVNEQFF.

The chain employs TRBV28 and TRBJ2-1; weak D call: TRBD1 (6 bases). Germline V CDR1 and CDR2: MDHEN, SYDVKM. V was pared by 6 bases and J by 3 bases, with 15 bases between. The CDR3 has 15 residues. CDR3 in amino acids: CASSFTGTFYNEQFF. CDR3 nucleotide sequence: TGTGCCAGCAGCTTTACTGGGACATTCTACAATGAGCAGTTCTTC.

The CDR3 DNA reads as TGTGCCAGCAGCCAGACTAGCGGGAGATTGCCAGATACGCAGTATTTT. As protein: CASSQTSGRLPDTQYF. This chain connects TRBV9 to TRBJ2-3; the match to TRBD2 covers 12 bases. Germline CDR1 and CDR2: SGDLS and YYNGEE. Unmatched junction bases numbered 7, after V lost 4 bases and J lost 4 bases. The CDR3 covers 16 residues.

CDR3 residues: CANTWTGGTEAFF. The CDR3 DNA follows: TGTGCCAACACATGGACAGGGGGAACTGAAGCTTTCTTT. The chain employs TRBV19 and TRBJ1-1, with 10 bases that match TRBD1. Losses at the gene ends were 10 bases for V and 5 bases for J; bases not matched to a gene: 7. Germline-derived CDR1 and CDR2 are LNHDA and SQIVND (reference sequence). The CDR3 covers 13 residues.

This chain joins TRBV2 and TRBJ2-1; 10 bases agree with TRBD2. The CDR3 consists of 18 residues. The J segment lost 0 bases and the V segment lost 6 bases, leaving 11 bases of the junction unmatched. Looked up from germline, CDR1 is SNHLY and CDR2 is FYNNEI. CDR3 nucleotides: TGTGCCAGCAGGGGAGGCCAGCGGGAGGGAAGCTCCTACAATGAGCAGTTCTTC. This translates into CASRGGQREGSSYNEQFF.

The chain recombines TRBV6-1 with TRBJ1-2; tentative D call: TRBD1 (5 bases). The V end was cut by 0 bases, the J end by 2 bases, with 10 bases between. Germline lookup yields CDR1 MNHNS and CDR2 SASEGT. This CDR3 comprises 15 residues. The CDR3 sequence: CASSEASGANYGYTF. As DNA, the CDR3 is TGTGCCAGCAGTGAAGCGAGCGGGGCCAACTATGGCTACACCTTC.